This TCR beta chain is from a study of T cell responses to AZD1222 COVID-19 vaccine. Broader study findings: Seropositive at baseline were only a handful of AZD1222 recipients. Reportedly, close to half of spike-specific TCRs are directed against unmutated variant regions.

Second-dose groups at about 4 or about 12 weeks were pooled. Notes on this clone: Its antigen is currently unknown.

From germline, CDR1 is SGHRS and CDR2 YFSETQ. This CDR3 has 14 residues. The V and J ends lost 2 bases and 6 bases respectively, with 14 bases between them. TCRdb's table, derived via immunoSEQ multiplex PCR, lists solely in-frame clones and lacks some. The sample includes under 140,000 clones, roughly 92% of them seen just once. The source is an adult who received the AZD1222 COVID-19 vaccine. The chain recombines TRBV5-1 with TRBJ1-2; no clear D. The input for sequencing was peripheral blood, taken 28 days after the second AZD1222 dose. The CDR3 spells CASSLEGGLDGYTF. As DNA, the CDR3 is TGCGCCAGCAGCTTAGAGGGCGGGCTCGATGGCTACACCTTC. The entire variable domain, with the rest obtained from reference TRBV5-1 and TRBJ1-2, is as follows: KAGVTQTPRYLIKTRGQQVTLSCSPISGHRSVSWYQQTPGQGLQFLFEYFSETQRNKGNFPGRFSGRQFSNSRSEMNVSTLELGDSALYLCASSLEGGLDGYTFGSGTRLTVV.